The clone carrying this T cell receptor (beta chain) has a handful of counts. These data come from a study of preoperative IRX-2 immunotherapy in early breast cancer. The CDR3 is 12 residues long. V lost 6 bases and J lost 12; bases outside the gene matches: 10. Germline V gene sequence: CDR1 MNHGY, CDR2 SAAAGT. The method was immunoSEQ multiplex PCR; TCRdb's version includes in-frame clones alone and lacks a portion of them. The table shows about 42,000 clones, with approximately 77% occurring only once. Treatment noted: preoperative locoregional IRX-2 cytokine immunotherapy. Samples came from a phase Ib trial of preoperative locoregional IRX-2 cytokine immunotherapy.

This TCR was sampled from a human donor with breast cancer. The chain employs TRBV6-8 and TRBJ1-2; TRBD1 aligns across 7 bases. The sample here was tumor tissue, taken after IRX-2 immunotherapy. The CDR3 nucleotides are TGTGCCAGCAGCCCACAGGGGTTGGGGAACACCTTC. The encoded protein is CASSPQGLGNTF.